The rows below give T cell receptor beta chains drawn from one sample of a study of cytomegalovirus exposure and HLA in healthy donors. Clones were read by immunoSEQ multiplex PCR, and TCRdb kept only the in-frame ones, dropping some. The data contain about 170,000 clones, 60% to 80% of them singletons. What was sequenced was PBMCs. Receptor source: a woman aged 45-65 years in good health and CMV-seropositive. CDR3s include the opening cysteine and the closing phenylalanine or tryptophan. D genes are given only for firm matches. The size entry is marked missing in some rows and otherwise reads once, few, many or a size class.

V gene: TRBV4-1; D gene: TRBD1; J gene: TRBJ2-2; clone size: .; CDR3 DNA: TGCGCCAGCAGACTTACAGGGGGCGCCGTCGGGGAGCTGTTTTTT; CDR3 protein: CASRLTGGAVGELFF
V gene: TRBV6-6; D gene: .; J gene: TRBJ2-1; clone size: .; CDR3 DNA: TGTGCCAGCACTCAGGGGCTTACCTCTGGTGAGCAGTTCTTC; CDR3 protein: CASTQGLTSGEQFF
V gene: TRBV9; D gene: .; J gene: TRBJ2-1; clone size: .; CDR3 DNA: TGTGCCAGCAGCGTAGTAGACTACAATGAGCAGTTCTTC; CDR3 protein: CASSVVDYNEQFF
V gene: TRBV11-3; D gene: .; J gene: TRBJ1-6; clone size: .; CDR3 DNA: TGTGCCAGCAGCTTAGAAGGGGCCGGTTCACCCCTCCACTTT; CDR3 protein: CASSLEGAGSPLHF
V gene: TRBV19; D gene: .; J gene: TRBJ2-3; clone size: .; CDR3 DNA: TGTGCCAGTAGTAATGGCGGGGGCATGGGAGATACGCAGTATTTT; CDR3 protein: CASSNGGGMGDTQYF
V gene: TRBV4-1; D gene: TRBD1; J gene: TRBJ2-2; clone size: .; CDR3 DNA: TGCGCCAGCAGCCAAGAACCGGGGGGACAGGGTGGCGGGGAGCTGTTTTTT; CDR3 protein: CASSQEPGGQGGGELFF
V gene: TRBV7-9; D gene: TRBD1; J gene: TRBJ1-1; clone size: .; CDR3 DNA: TGTGCCAGCAGCTTTGGACAGGGTTATACTGAAGCTTTCTTT; CDR3 protein: CASSFGQGYTEAFF
V gene: TRBV6-6; D gene: .; J gene: TRBJ1-4; clone size: .; CDR3 DNA: TGTGCCAGCACCCAGACAGACGGACAGTTTGAAAAACTGTTTTTT; CDR3 protein: CASTQTDGQFEKLFF
V gene: TRBV5-6; D gene: .; J gene: TRBJ2-5; clone size: .; CDR3 DNA: TGTGCCAGCGGTCAGGGCACCATGCAGACCCAGTACTTC; CDR3 protein: CASGQGTMQTQYF
V gene: TRBV12-5; D gene: .; J gene: TRBJ2-7; clone size: once; CDR3 DNA: TGTGCTAGTGGGACCCAGCAGTTGACTGAGAGGTACTTC; CDR3 protein: CASGTQQLTERYF
V gene: TRBV6-1; D gene: TRBD1; J gene: TRBJ1-2; clone size: .; CDR3 DNA: TGTGCCAGCAGAATCTCCCAGGGGGCGCAAGGCTACACCTTC; CDR3 protein: CASRISQGAQGYTF
V gene: TRBV29-1; D gene: TRBD1; J gene: TRBJ2-1; clone size: .; CDR3 DNA: TGCAGGGTCCGACAGGGAAGATTAAATGAGCAGTTCTTC; CDR3 protein: CRVRQGRLNEQFF
V gene: TRBV19; D gene: TRBD1; J gene: TRBJ2-7; clone size: .; CDR3 DNA: TGTGCCAGTGCTCCGGGACAGACCAACTACGAGCAGTACTTC; CDR3 protein: CASAPGQTNYEQYF
V gene: TRBV7-9; D gene: TRBD1; J gene: TRBJ1-2; clone size: .; CDR3 DNA: TGTGCCAGCAGCACTAGACAGGGGTGGACTCCTTTCGACTATGGCTACACCTTC; CDR3 protein: CASSTRQGWTPFDYGYTF
V gene: TRBV19; D gene: .; J gene: TRBJ2-7; clone size: .; CDR3 DNA: TGTGCCAGTAGTATTCGACTCTCCCTGAACTACGAGCAGTACTTC; CDR3 protein: CASSIRLSLNYEQYF
V gene: TRBV2; D gene: .; J gene: TRBJ1-2; clone size: .; CDR3 DNA: TGTGCCAGCTCCAGGACATTAGGAGGCTACACCTTC; CDR3 protein: CASSRTLGGYTF
V gene: TRBV6-5; D gene: .; J gene: TRBJ2-7; clone size: .; CDR3 DNA: TGTGCCAGCAGAATAACTATGGACAGCACCTACGAGCAGTACTTC; CDR3 protein: CASRITMDSTYEQYF
V gene: TRBV7-6; D gene: .; J gene: TRBJ1-1; clone size: .; CDR3 DNA: TGTGCCAGCAGCTTGTTTGACAGTTACACTGAAGCTTTCTTT; CDR3 protein: CASSLFDSYTEAFF
V gene: TRBV5-1; D gene: TRBD1; J gene: TRBJ1-1; clone size: .; CDR3 DNA: TGCGCCAGCAGCTTGGACGGGACAGGGCGGGGGACTGAAGCTTTCTTT; CDR3 protein: CASSLDGTGRGTEAFF
V gene: TRBV11-1; D gene: .; J gene: TRBJ1-1; clone size: .; CDR3 DNA: TGTGCCAGCAGCTTAATGAGGGACACTGAAGCTTTCTTT; CDR3 protein: CASSLMRDTEAFF
V gene: TRBV7-7; D gene: .; J gene: TRBJ1-1; clone size: .; CDR3 DNA: TGTGCCAGCAGCTTCGGGAAGAACACTGAAGCTTTCTTT; CDR3 protein: CASSFGKNTEAFF
V gene: TRBV6-9; D gene: TRBD2; J gene: TRBJ2-3; clone size: once; CDR3 DNA: TGTGCCAGCAGTTATAGGGTAGCGGGGGCCGCAGATACGCAGTATTTT; CDR3 protein: CASSYRVAGAADTQYF
V gene: TRBV9; D gene: .; J gene: TRBJ2-3; clone size: .; CDR3 DNA: TGTGCCAGCAGCGTAGGTGGCAGTTACACAGATACGCAGTATTTT; CDR3 protein: CASSVGGSYTDTQYF
V gene: TRBV19; D gene: TRBD2; J gene: TRBJ2-3; clone size: .; CDR3 DNA: TGTGCCAGTAGTATAGATTCCCGGGGTAGCGGGGGGGCTCGCACAGATACGCAGTATTTT; CDR3 protein: CASSIDSRGSGGARTDTQYF
V gene: TRBV7-2; D gene: TRBD2; J gene: TRBJ2-3; clone size: .; CDR3 DNA: TGTGCCAGCAGCTTAGTGGCTAGCGGGGGGCCCGGAGATACGCAGTATTTT; CDR3 protein: CASSLVASGGPGDTQYF
V gene: TRBV14; D gene: .; J gene: TRBJ1-1; clone size: .; CDR3 DNA: TGTGCCAGCACCCAAACAAGGGGCGCCACTGAAGCTTTCTTT; CDR3 protein: CASTQTRGATEAFF
V gene: TRBV5-4; D gene: TRBD1; J gene: TRBJ2-3; clone size: .; CDR3 DNA: TGTGCCAGCAGCGATCCGGGACAGGGCACAGATACGCAGTATTTT; CDR3 protein: CASSDPGQGTDTQYF
V gene: TRBV11-2; D gene: .; J gene: TRBJ2-2; clone size: .; CDR3 DNA: TGTGCCAGCAGCTTAGGGGGGGAGCTCACCGGGGAGCTGTTTTTT; CDR3 protein: CASSLGGELTGELFF
V gene: TRBV18; D gene: TRBD1; J gene: TRBJ2-5; clone size: .; CDR3 DNA: TGTGCCAGCTCACGGGACAGGACGGGGGCAGGAGGGGAGACCCAGTACTTC; CDR3 protein: CASSRDRTGAGGETQYF
V gene: TRBV4-1; D gene: .; J gene: TRBJ2-7; clone size: once; CDR3 DNA: TGCGCCAGCAGCCAAGGGACAGACCTGGGCGAGCAGTACTTC; CDR3 protein: CASSQGTDLGEQYF
V gene: TRBV6-5; D gene: TRBD1; J gene: TRBJ1-2; clone size: few; CDR3 DNA: TGTGCCAGCAGCTACAGGGGCCCCAACTATGGCTACACCTTC; CDR3 protein: CASSYRGPNYGYTF
V gene: TRBV6-1; D gene: .; J gene: TRBJ1-5; clone size: .; CDR3 DNA: TGTGCCAGCAGTGAAATGGCTCAGCCCCAGCATTTT; CDR3 protein: CASSEMAQPQHF
V gene: TRBV30; D gene: .; J gene: TRBJ1-4; clone size: .; CDR3 DNA: TGTGCCTGGAGTGCCACCCTAGGTGAAAAACTGTTTTTT; CDR3 protein: CAWSATLGEKLFF
V gene: TRBV10-3; D gene: .; J gene: TRBJ1-3; clone size: .; CDR3 DNA: TGTGCCATCAGTGAAGAGGGGGTCAGCTCTGGAAACACCATATATTTT; CDR3 protein: CAISEEGVSSGNTIYF
V gene: TRBV7-2; D gene: .; J gene: TRBJ2-3; clone size: once; CDR3 DNA: TGTGCCAGCAGCTTAGCCGTTCTTAATACGCAGTATTTT; CDR3 protein: CASSLAVLNTQYF
V gene: TRBV5-1; D gene: TRBD1; J gene: TRBJ2-4; clone size: .; CDR3 DNA: TGCGCCAGCAGCCCGGACAGGAGAAAGGGCAAAAACATTCAGTACTTC; CDR3 protein: CASSPDRRKGKNIQYF
V gene: TRBV2; D gene: .; J gene: TRBJ2-7; clone size: .; CDR3 DNA: TGTGCCAGCAGTGCACACCTGGAGCAGTACTTC; CDR3 protein: CASSAHLEQYF
V gene: TRBV30; D gene: TRBD1; J gene: TRBJ1-5; clone size: once; CDR3 DNA: TGTGCCTGGAACGACCCTTACAGGGGGCAGGAACAGCCCCAGCATTTT; CDR3 protein: CAWNDPYRGQEQPQHF
V gene: TRBV5-6; D gene: .; J gene: TRBJ2-3; clone size: .; CDR3 DNA: TGTGCCAGCAGCTCCGTGGGGGACATTAGCACAGATACGCAGTATTTT; CDR3 protein: CASSSVGDISTDTQYF
V gene: TRBV6-1; D gene: .; J gene: TRBJ1-5; clone size: few; CDR3 DNA: TGTGCCAGCAGTGACTATGTTAGTCAGCCCCAGCATTTT; CDR3 protein: CASSDYVSQPQHF
V gene: TRBV5-1; D gene: .; J gene: TRBJ1-2; clone size: .; CDR3 DNA: TGCGCCAGCAGTTACGACACAGACTATGGCTACACCTTC; CDR3 protein: CASSYDTDYGYTF
V gene: TRBV29-1; D gene: .; J gene: TRBJ2-3; clone size: .; CDR3 DNA: TGCAGCGTTGATTGGCGGGGTGGCACAGATACGCAGTATTTT; CDR3 protein: CSVDWRGGTDTQYF
V gene: TRBV7-8; D gene: .; J gene: TRBJ1-1; clone size: .; CDR3 DNA: TGTGCCAGCAGCTTAGTAGGGGGTGGGGTATCTGAAGCTTTCTTT; CDR3 protein: CASSLVGGGVSEAFF
V gene: TRBV13; D gene: TRBD1; J gene: TRBJ2-1; clone size: once; CDR3 DNA: TGTGCCAGCACTCCGAGGGACAGGGGCTCCTACAATGAGCAGTTCTTC; CDR3 protein: CASTPRDRGSYNEQFF
V gene: TRBV19; D gene: .; J gene: TRBJ2-7; clone size: .; CDR3 DNA: TGTGCCAGTAGTTTGACGCGGGGAGCCGGCGGGCAGTACTTC; CDR3 protein: CASSLTRGAGGQYF
V gene: TRBV7-9; D gene: TRBD2; J gene: TRBJ2-1; clone size: .; CDR3 DNA: TGTGCCAGCAGCTTCACTAGCGGAAACAATGAGCAGTTCTTC; CDR3 protein: CASSFTSGNNEQFF
V gene: TRBV19; D gene: TRBD2; J gene: TRBJ2-1; clone size: few; CDR3 DNA: TGTGCCAGTAGTTCGGCGGGGGGGGGCCTCCACAATGAGCAGTTCTTC; CDR3 protein: CASSSAGGGLHNEQFF
V gene: TRBV4-2; D gene: .; J gene: TRBJ2-1; clone size: .; CDR3 DNA: TGTGCCAGCAGTCAAGGCCCGGGACTTGGAGACAATGAGCAGTTCTTC; CDR3 protein: CASSQGPGLGDNEQFF
V gene: TRBV10-3; D gene: TRBD2; J gene: TRBJ2-5; clone size: .; CDR3 DNA: TGTGCCATCAGTGAACTAGCGGGGGGGCAAGAGACCCAGTACTTC; CDR3 protein: CAISELAGGQETQYF
V gene: TRBV6-1; D gene: .; J gene: TRBJ1-1; clone size: few; CDR3 DNA: TGTGCCAGCCTGCGAGTGAGCACTGAAGCTTTCTTT; CDR3 protein: CASLRVSTEAFF
V gene: TRBV6-6; D gene: .; J gene: TRBJ1-5; clone size: .; CDR3 DNA: TGTGCCAGCAGTTTACAGGCAGACGGGCAGGGGCCCCAGCATTTT; CDR3 protein: CASSLQADGQGPQHF
V gene: TRBV7-9; D gene: .; J gene: TRBJ1-5; clone size: .; CDR3 DNA: TGTGCCAGCAGCTTTGGACAGCAGGATCAGCCCCAGCATTTT; CDR3 protein: CASSFGQQDQPQHF
V gene: TRBV19; D gene: .; J gene: TRBJ1-1; clone size: once; CDR3 DNA: TGTGCCAGTAGTTGGCAAGGGGCGAGTACTGAAGCTTTCTTT; CDR3 protein: CASSWQGASTEAFF
V gene: TRBV6-1; D gene: .; J gene: TRBJ1-2; clone size: .; CDR3 DNA: TGTGCCAGCAGTGAAGGCGGGGGACGGTATGGCTGCACCTTC; CDR3 protein: CASSEGGGRYGCTF
V gene: TRBV7-9; D gene: .; J gene: TRBJ2-7; clone size: .; CDR3 DNA: TGTGCCAGCGGTCAGACAGGAGATTACTACGAGCAGTACTTC; CDR3 protein: CASGQTGDYYEQYF
V gene: TRBV2; D gene: .; J gene: TRBJ1-4; clone size: few; CDR3 DNA: TGTGCCAGCAGTGGGCAGGTTGTGGGTGAAAAACTGTTTTTT; CDR3 protein: CASSGQVVGEKLFF